This T cell receptor (beta chain) was identified during a study of cytomegalovirus exposure and HLA in healthy donors. Study outcomes and limitations: Donors belonging to an Asian-associated ancestry cluster reportedly showed fewer N-insertions in productive TCRs than the approximately 690-donor mean, according to what a later analysis found. Looking again later, the authors saw that most CMV-associated TCR beta chains seemed HLA-restricted. In a later analysis, TCR beta V- and J-gene trimming was associated with a missense DCLRE1C variant.

The PCR contained 60 Vbeta and 13 Jbeta primers. Only in-frame clones appear in the TCRdb table, and some are missing; sequencing was by immunoSEQ multiplex PCR. The table gives about 170,000 clones; the top ten clones make up about 0.8% of it. This CDR3 contains 16 residues. Trimming removed 5 bases at V and 0 bases at J, with 17 bases between. CDR1 and CDR2 from the germline V gene are SGHNT and YENEEA. To note about this clone: Its antigen is unidentified.

The source of this sequence is a woman in her late teens or twenties in good health and CMV-seropositive. Sequencing used PBMCs. V is TRBV11-3 and J is TRBJ2-7; D is perhaps TRBD2 (5 bases). The CDR3 region has the DNA TGTGCCAGCAGCCCCAACAAGCGGCTTTTCTCCTACGAGCAGTACTTC. It yields the protein CASSPNKRLFSYEQYF.